This entry lists 7 T cell receptor beta chains sequenced from one sample in a study of cytomegalovirus exposure and HLA in healthy donors. Amplification used 60 Vbeta primers and 13 Jbeta primers. Profiled with immunoSEQ multiplex PCR; TCRdb holds only in-frame clones, not every one. Of roughly 160,000 clones in the sample, almost 85% were seen once. Sample: PBMCs. These receptors originate from a man aged 25-45 years in good health and CMV-seronegative.

The rearrangement links TRBV2 to TRBJ1-4, with TRBD1 matching over 8 bases. CDR3 length equals 15 residues. The germline gives CDR1 SNHLY, CDR2 FYNNEI. Germline trimming cut 6 bases from V and 1 base from J; bases unmatched to any gene: 4. The CDR3 protein is CASRGQALTNEKLFF. In nucleotides, the CDR3 is TGTGCCAGCAGGGGACAGGCTTTAACTAATGAAAAACTGTTTTTT.

V and J are TRBV27 and TRBJ2-3, with D possibly being TRBD2 (6 bases). The germline V gene has CDR1 MNHEY and CDR2 SMNVEV (reference sequence). The ends were cut back, 8 bases at V and 6 bases at J, with 24 bases in the middle. This CDR3 spans 16 amino acids. The CDR3 coding sequence is TGTGCCAGCGGGCTCGGGAGCGGGCCCATTTCCGATACGCAGTATTTT. Protein sequence: CASGLGSGPISDTQYF.

The CDR3 reads CSVEDGGSSYNEQFF. The DNA for the CDR3 is TGCAGCGTTGAAGATGGCGGGAGCTCCTACAATGAGCAGTTCTTC. The chain joins TRBV29-1 to TRBJ2-1; 7 bases are a match to TRBD2. V gave up 0 bases and J gave up 0 bases; unmatched junction bases: 2. CDR3 length: 15 amino acids. In germline, CDR1 is SQVTM, CDR2 ANQGSEA.

The chain is built from TRBV6-1 and TRBJ1-1, with D perhaps TRBD1 (5 bases). CDR3 length: 13 amino acids. Between the trimmed V and J ends, which lost 4 bases and 11 bases, there was a span of 17 bases. The germline gives CDR1 MNHNS, CDR2 SASEGT. The CDR3 region is CASSGIGTGWAFF. The CDR3 DNA sequence: TGTGCCAGCAGTGGGATAGGAACAGGTTGGGCTTTCTTT.

V is TRBV4-1 and J is TRBJ1-1; weak D call: TRBD1 (5 bases). The CDR3 covers 14 residues. Trimming shortened V by 1 base and J by 5 bases, and 11 bases separated the two germline ends. Germline V lookup: CDR1 MGHRA, CDR2 YSYEKL. The CDR3 reads CASSQVRVQTEAFF. The DNA of the CDR3 is TGCGCCAGCAGCCAAGTCAGGGTCCAGACTGAAGCTTTCTTT.

V gene TRBV4-1 combines with J gene TRBJ2-1, with 13 bases identical to TRBD2. The trim removed 2 bases at V and 0 bases at J, leaving 7 bases unmatched. CDR1 is MGHRA, CDR2 YSYEKL, per germline. The CDR3 contains 19 residues. The CDR3 here is CASSQLTGLAGLSYNEQFF. The CDR3 nucleotides read TGCGCCAGCAGCCAACTAACGGGACTAGCGGGACTCTCCTACAATGAGCAGTTCTTC.

The rearrangement joins TRBV7-2 to TRBJ1-6; D remains unclear. Germline V gives CDR1 SGHTA, CDR2 FQGNSA. The length of the CDR3 is 15 residues. The V end was cut by 6 bases, the J end by 6 bases, with 15 bases between. CDR3 region: CASSFGGVGNSPLHF. In DNA, the CDR3 is TGTGCCAGCAGTTTTGGCGGGGTTGGTAATTCACCCCTCCACTTT.